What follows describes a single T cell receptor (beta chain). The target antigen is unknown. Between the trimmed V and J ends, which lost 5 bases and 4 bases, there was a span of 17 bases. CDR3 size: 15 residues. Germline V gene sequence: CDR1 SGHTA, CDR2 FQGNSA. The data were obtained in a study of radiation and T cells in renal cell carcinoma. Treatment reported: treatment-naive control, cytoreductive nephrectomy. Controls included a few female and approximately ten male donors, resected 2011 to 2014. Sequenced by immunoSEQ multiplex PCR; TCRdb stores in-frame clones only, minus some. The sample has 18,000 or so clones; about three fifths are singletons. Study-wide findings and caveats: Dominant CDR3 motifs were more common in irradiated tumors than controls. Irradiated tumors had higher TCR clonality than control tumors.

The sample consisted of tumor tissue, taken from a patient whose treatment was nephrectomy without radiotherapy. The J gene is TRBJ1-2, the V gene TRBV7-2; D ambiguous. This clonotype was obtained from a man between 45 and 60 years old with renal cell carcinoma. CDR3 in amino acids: CASSRPDGIGYGYTF. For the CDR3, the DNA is TGTGCCAGCAGCAGACCGGACGGGATCGGCTATGGCTACACCTTC.